This T cell receptor (beta chain) was observed in a study of brain T cells in children with intractable seizures. Study findings and constraints: Viral specificity was inferred only from CDR3 similarity; HCMV serostatus was unknown.

As to this clone: The target antigen is unknown.

Sequencing was limited to surgery cases with top T cell transcript signatures in brain tissue. Pre-surgery treatment included at least one anti-epileptic drug. V was trimmed by 2 bases and J by 5 bases, leaving 12 bases between them. The germline V gene has CDR1 KGHSH and CDR2 LQKENI. The CDR3 totals 15 residues. Only in-frame clones appear in the TCRdb table, and some are missing; sequencing was by immunoSEQ multiplex PCR. Of about 64,000 clones listed, about 96% were seen once; the top ten hold over 0.35%. The sequences come from peripheral blood, collected at surgery. This sequence joins TRBV18 and TRBJ2-2; D is ambiguous. The clonotype was recovered from a boy under three years old with focal cortical dysplasia and intractable seizures. This CDR3 is CASSPDADYTGELFF. Here the CDR3 DNA reads TGTGCCAGCTCACCAGACGCGGATTATACCGGGGAGCTGTTTTTT.